Following are 15 T cell receptor beta chains from one sample sequenced in a study of blood T cell repertoires in COVID-19. Sequencing used immunoSEQ multiplex PCR; TCRdb keeps in-frame clones, though not all of them. The sample has roughly 66,000 clones, 91% seen once. Sequencing was done on a sample of peripheral blood. The receptors were sampled from a human donor in a cohort sampled during active COVID-19.

This clone came up once. The rearrangement joins TRBV6-1 to TRBJ1-2; TRBD1 is a possible D gene (5 bases). V was trimmed by 2 bases and J by 1 base, leaving 23 bases between them. This CDR3 comprises 19 residues. CDR1 is MNHNS, CDR2 SASEGT, per germline. This CDR3 reads CASSESTGQLRRVNYGYTF. CDR3 bases: TGTGCCAGCAGTGAAAGTACAGGCCAACTCAGAAGGGTTAACTATGGCTACACCTTC.

This sequence joins TRBV4-3 and TRBJ1-6; D might be TRBD1 (5 bases). Germline loops: CDR1 LGHNA, CDR2 YSLEER. V shed 1 base and J shed 10 bases, with 20 bases lying between them. CDR3 length equals 17 residues. The CDR3 reads CASSQGGVRGGGSPLHF. CDR3 coding DNA: TGCGCCAGCAGCCAAGGTGGAGTAAGGGGTGGCGGATCACCCCTCCACTTT.

The J gene is TRBJ1-2, the V gene TRBV14, with D unresolved. The CDR3 contains 13 residues. Per germline, CDR1 SGHDN and CDR2 FVKESK. Trimming left V 1 base short and J 2 bases short, with 5 bases between. CDR3: CASSQVGNYGYTF. CDR3 coding DNA: TGTGCCAGCAGCCAAGTGGGCAACTATGGCTACACCTTC.

The chain combines TRBV3-1 (or the pseudogene TRBV3-2) with TRBJ2-7; no reliable D call. Germline V gives CDR1 LGHDT, CDR2 YNNKEL (reference sequence). V was shortened by 4 bases and J by 3 bases, with 4 bases between the two germline ends. The CDR3 spans 11 residues. This chain's CDR3 is CASSRVYEQYF. The DNA of the CDR3 is TGTGCCAGCAGCCGAGTCTACGAGCAGTACTTC.

The V gene is TRBV5-1, the J gene TRBJ2-1; no definite D call. Germline assignment: CDR1 SGHRS and CDR2 YFSETQ. This CDR3 has 13 amino acids. Trimming removed 4 bases from V and 6 bases from J, with 11 bases in between. This CDR3 is CASSPLSSNEQFF. CDR3 nucleotides: TGCGCCAGCAGCCCGCTATCTTCCAATGAGCAGTTCTTC.

V usage is TRBV18 and J usage is TRBJ2-3; 11 bases match TRBD1. The CDR3 sequence is 17 residues long. J was trimmed by 3 bases and V by 0 bases; bases with no gene match: 5. CDR1 and CDR2 from the germline V gene are KGHSH and LQKENI. CDR3 nucleotides: TGTGCCAGCTCACCACCCAGGACAGGGGGCTTGACAGATACGCAGTATTTT. Amino acids: CASSPPRTGGLTDTQYF.

The chain has TRBV19 and TRBJ1-4, with 9 bases identical to TRBD1. Germline CDR1 reads LNHDA; CDR2 reads SQIVND (reference sequence). With V trimmed by 6 bases and J by 7 bases, 6 bases remained unmatched. The CDR3 covers 14 residues. The CDR3 protein is CASRIQGAGEKLFF. The CDR3 DNA sequence: TGTGCCAGTAGAATACAGGGGGCGGGTGAAAAACTGTTTTTT.

The V gene is TRBV2, the J gene TRBJ2-3; TRBD2 matches 8 bases. Germline CDR1 and CDR2: SNHLY and FYNNEI. J gave up 2 bases and V 8 bases, and 3 bases lay outside the gene matches. The CDR3 loop spans 13 amino acids. The CDR3 DNA reads as TGTGCCAGCCGGGGGGGACTCACAGATACGCAGTATTTT. Amino acid sequence: CASRGGLTDTQYF.

This clone appeared a single time. The chain couples TRBV28 to TRBJ2-3; 8 nucleotides line up with TRBD2. Looked up from germline, CDR1 is MDHEN and CDR2 is SYDVKM. The CDR3 extends over 17 amino acids. V lost 4 bases to trimming and J lost 2 bases; unmatched junction nucleotides: 11. For the CDR3, the DNA is TGTGCCAGCAGTTCCCGGTTAGCGGGAACTCTCACAGATACGCAGTATTTT. It is translated as CASSSRLAGTLTDTQYF.

The chain links TRBV11-3 to TRBJ2-2; 7 nucleotides align to TRBD1. The junction had 3 bases not matched to a gene; V was cut back by 6 bases and J by 2 bases. Germline assignment: CDR1 SGHNT and CDR2 YENEEA. The CDR3 totals 14 residues. CDR3: CASRQGLNTGELFF. The CDR3 nucleotides are TGTGCCAGCAGACAGGGGCTTAACACCGGGGAGCTGTTTTTT.

The genes are TRBV6-1 and TRBJ2-5; 7 bases map to TRBD2. The length of the CDR3 is 16 residues. V dropped 2 bases and J dropped 3; count of bases not matched to a gene: 9. Germline V lookup: CDR1 MNHNS, CDR2 SASEGT. In DNA form, the CDR3 reads TGTGCCAGCAGTGAACGTCTGGGGAGGGTGGAAGAGACCCAGTACTTC. Protein sequence: CASSERLGRVEETQYF.

The rearrangement links TRBV28 to TRBJ1-4; D gene ambiguous. The V gene's germline CDR1 is MDHEN and CDR2 SYDVKM. The germline V and J ends were trimmed by 4 bases and 8 bases, with 20 bases remaining between them. CDR3 length: 16 amino acids. CDR3 DNA: TGTGCCAGCAGTTCGACCGGGTCTCTTTCGGGGGAAAAACTGTTTTTT. Amino acids: CASSSTGSLSGEKLFF.

This chain connects TRBV28 to TRBJ1-1; TRBD1 matches at 7 bases. Germline lookup yields CDR1 MDHEN and CDR2 SYDVKM. J gave up 0 bases and V 2 bases, and 0 bases lay outside the gene matches. This CDR3 region has 14 residues. The CDR3 nucleotides read TGTGCCAGCAGTTTACAGGGGGTGAACACTGAAGCTTTCTTT. Encoded protein: CASSLQGVNTEAFF. Supplemented by reference TRBV28 and TRBJ1-1, the full variable domain reads DVKVTQSSRYLVKRTGEKVFLECVQDMDHENMFWYRQDPGLGLRLIYFSYDVKMKEKGDIPEGYSVSREKKERFSLILESASTNQTSMYLCASSLQGVNTEAFFGQGTRLTVV.

This clone has just one count. The chain joins TRBV7-2 to TRBJ2-5, with 13 nucleotides matching TRBD2. CDR3 length equals 16 residues. Germline loops: CDR1 SGHTA, CDR2 FQGNSA. Trimming removed 5 bases from V and 5 bases from J; junction bases left unmatched: 8. CDR3 region: CASSTTGTSGVETQYF. CDR3 in DNA: TGTGCCAGCAGCACCACCGGGACTAGCGGGGTGGAGACCCAGTACTTC.

The table lists this clone with many counts. This sample also contains other DNA sequences that code for the same CDR3. The rearrangement links TRBV5-1 to TRBJ2-2; 14 nucleotides line up with TRBD2. The CDR3 consists of 17 residues. The ends lost 4 bases at V and 3 bases at J; junction bases unmatched: 5. The V gene's germline CDR1 is SGHRS and CDR2 YFSETQ. CDR3 in amino acids: CASSRGLAGGYTGELFF. The CDR3 coding sequence is TGCGCCAGCAGCCGCGGACTAGCGGGGGGTTACACCGGGGAGCTGTTTTTT.